The 17 T cell receptor beta chains below come from one sample, sequenced in a study of identical twins. One entry per CDR3 protein results from TCRdb running MiXCR on the 5' RACE reads. The repertoire holds around 230,000 distinct CDR3 sequences, with about 6.7% as singletons. In addition, the sample was reused for a study of T cells expressing NK-cell markers.

The sequencing sample was made of CD8+ T cells sorted from blood. Source of these receptors: a woman between 18 and 29 years old in good health.

This clonotype came up many times. The rearrangement uses TRBV12-3 or TRBV12-4 and TRBJ1-2; D is possibly TRBD1 (5 bases). This CDR3 is 14 amino acids long. V shed 2 bases and J shed 2 bases, with 9 bases lying between them. DNA for the CDR3: TGTGCCAGCAGTTTAAGCGGGGGGAACTATGGCTACACCTTC. Amino acids: CASSLSGGNYGYTF.

This clonotype occurred a few times. V gene TRBV9 combines with J gene TRBJ2-3; D unclear. This CDR3 has 15 amino acids. V lost 0 bases, J lost 6 bases, and 14 bases lay in between. Per germline, CDR1 SGDLS and CDR2 YYNGEE. This CDR3 reads CASSVGEAGFDTQYF. The CDR3 nucleotides read TGTGCCAGCAGCGTAGGAGAGGCTGGATTTGATACGCAGTATTTT.

This clonotype turned up a few times. J is TRBJ1-1 and V is TRBV20-1; D possibly corresponds to TRBD1 (6 bases). CDR1 and CDR2 from the germline V gene are DFQATT and SNEGSKA (reference sequence). The CDR3 length is 14 residues. V was pared by 6 bases and J by 11 bases, with 25 bases between. CDR3 amino acids: CSAKPEQGRIKAFF. The CDR3 nucleotides are TGCAGTGCCAAACCCGAACAGGGAAGGATAAAGGCTTTCTTT.

This clonotype was observed many times. V gene TRBV19 combines with J gene TRBJ2-1, with D maybe TRBD2 (5 bases). Germline-derived CDR1 and CDR2 are LNHDA and SQIVND (reference sequence). The CDR3 is 12 residues long. Trimming took 9 bases from V and 0 from J, leaving 6 bases between them. The CDR3 spells CASAGSYNEQFF. In DNA, the CDR3 is TGTGCCAGCGCGGGCTCCTACAATGAGCAGTTCTTC.

The rearrangement joins TRBV12-3 or TRBV12-4 to TRBJ2-1; D could derive from TRBD1 or TRBD2 (6 bases each). This CDR3 comprises 15 residues. The V end was cut by 3 bases, the J end by 3 bases, with 12 bases between. CDR3 DNA sequence: TGTGCCAGCAGTTTTGCGGGGACACGCTACAATGAGCAGTTCTTC. This gives the protein CASSFAGTRYNEQFF.

The genes are TRBV7-2 and TRBJ2-7; D possibly matches TRBD1 or TRBD2 (5 bases each). The CDR3 is 16 residues long. Trimming took off 6 bases at V and 0 bases at J, with 18 bases between the two ends. Germline loops: CDR1 SGHTA, CDR2 FQGNSA. CDR3 sequence (DNA): TGTGCCAGCAGTCCCTACGGGGCGGAGAGCTCCTACGAGCAGTACTTC. Translation: CASSPYGAESSYEQYF.

This clonotype was counted many times. V gene TRBV27 combines with J gene TRBJ2-2; perhaps TRBD1 as D (6 bases). There are 13 residues in the CDR3. Germline-derived CDR1 and CDR2 are MNHEY and SMNVEV (reference sequence). V gave up 7 bases and J gave up 5 bases, with 11 bases separating them. CDR3 region: CASTAGVTGELFF. CDR3 coding DNA: TGTGCCAGCACGGCAGGGGTGACCGGGGAGCTGTTTTTT.

This chain uses TRBV19 with TRBJ2-1; 12 bases are a match to TRBD2. Germline values: CDR1 LNHDA, CDR2 SQIVND (reference sequence). V was clipped by 5 bases and J by 8 bases; unmatched bases: 10. The CDR3 extends over 16 amino acids. CDR3 sequence reads: CASSPRLAGGPDEQFF. In nucleotides, the CDR3 is TGTGCCAGTAGTCCTAGGCTAGCGGGGGGGCCGGATGAGCAGTTCTTC.

This clonotype has more than one count but fewer than ten. The CDR3 DNA sequence: TGCGCCAGCAGCGAAAGGCCCGGGGGACTGTGGGATCAGCCCCAGCATTTT. Residues: CASSERPGGLWDQPQHF. V usage is TRBV4-3 and J usage is TRBJ1-5, with D possibly matching TRBD1 (5 bases). Per the germline V gene, CDR1 is LGHNA and CDR2 is YSLEER. The CDR3 totals 17 residues. Between the trimmed V and J ends, which lost 5 bases and 5 bases, there was a span of 22 bases.

This clonotype came up many times. The chain recombines TRBV27 with TRBJ2-7; 7 bases fit TRBD2. The V and J ends lost 8 bases and 2 bases, in that order; junction bases with no gene match: 6. In germline, CDR1 is MNHEY, CDR2 SMNVEV (reference sequence). The length of the CDR3 is 13 residues. The CDR3 sequence is CASSSGGPYEQYF. CDR3 DNA: TGTGCCAGCTCTAGCGGAGGCCCCTACGAGCAGTACTTC.

The table lists this clonotype with many counts. The CDR3 spells CASSLEELSSYNEQFF. CDR3 sequence (DNA): TGTGCCAGCAGCTTAGAAGAGTTGAGCTCCTACAATGAGCAGTTCTTC. The chain uses TRBV7-8 and TRBJ2-1; D gene uncertain. The V gene lost 1 base and the J gene lost 0 bases, with 10 bases spanning the gap. The germline V gene has CDR1 SGHVS and CDR2 FQNEAQ. The CDR3 totals 16 residues.

The sample holds many counts of this clonotype. The gene calls are TRBV12-3 or TRBV12-4 and TRBJ1-5, with 8 bases fitting TRBD1. The length of the CDR3 is 12 residues. Germline trimming cut 7 bases from V and 8 bases from J; bases unmatched to any gene: 4. In nucleotides, the CDR3 is TGTGCCAGCACGGGACAGGAAGAGCCCCAGCATTTT. Its protein is CASTGQEEPQHF.

This clonotype showed up just a few times. The V and J genes are TRBV9 and TRBJ2-1; 13 nucleotides line up with TRBD2. This CDR3 has 15 residues. The V segment lost 3 bases and the J segment 5 bases; nucleotides outside the gene matches: 2. CDR1 and CDR2 from the germline V gene are SGDLS and YYNGEE. CDR3 amino acids: CASSATSGGHNEQFF. The CDR3 DNA follows: TGTGCCAGCAGCGCGACTAGCGGGGGGCACAATGAGCAGTTCTTC.

This clonotype was seen at least ten times. The chain is built from TRBV6-1 and TRBJ2-3, with D possibly being TRBD1 (6 bases). In germline, CDR1 is MNHNS, CDR2 SASEGT. The CDR3 runs to 14 residues. V was trimmed by 5 bases and J by 5 bases, leaving 14 bases between them. The CDR3 coding sequence is TGTGCCAGCAGTAAGTGGGGGCGAGGAGATACGCAGTATTTT. Amino acid sequence: CASSKWGRGDTQYF.

This clonotype appeared a few times. The gene calls are TRBV6-5 and TRBJ2-7; D is tentatively TRBD1 or TRBD2 (6 bases each). Trimming pared 4 bases from V and 2 bases from J, leaving 15 bases between. The CDR3 spans 15 residues. Germline V CDR1 and CDR2: MNHEY, SVGAGI. CDR3 sequence: CASSSLGGGTYEQYF. The CDR3 coding sequence is TGTGCCAGCAGTTCCCTTGGAGGGGGGACCTACGAGCAGTACTTC.

This clonotype turned up a few times. The CDR3 region is CASSDSSLTGGTIEQFF. The CDR3 region has the DNA TGTGCCAGCAGTGACTCGTCATTGACAGGGGGGACCATTGAGCAGTTCTTC. V gene TRBV6-4 combines with J gene TRBJ2-1; TRBD1 matches 9 bases. The V and J ends lost 0 bases and 9 bases, in that order; junction bases with no gene match: 12. The CDR3 extends over 17 amino acids. Germline V gives CDR1 MRHNA, CDR2 SNTAGT.

The table lists this clonotype with many counts. The genes are TRBV29-1 and TRBJ2-5; 8 bases agree with TRBD2. This CDR3 region has 14 residues. V trimming: 7 bases; J trimming: 1 base; junction bases outside the gene matches: 8. From germline, CDR1 is SQVTM and CDR2 ANQGSEA. The CDR3 sequence: CSGLSGGFQETQYF. DNA for the CDR3: TGCAGCGGTTTAAGCGGGGGCTTCCAAGAGACCCAGTACTTC.